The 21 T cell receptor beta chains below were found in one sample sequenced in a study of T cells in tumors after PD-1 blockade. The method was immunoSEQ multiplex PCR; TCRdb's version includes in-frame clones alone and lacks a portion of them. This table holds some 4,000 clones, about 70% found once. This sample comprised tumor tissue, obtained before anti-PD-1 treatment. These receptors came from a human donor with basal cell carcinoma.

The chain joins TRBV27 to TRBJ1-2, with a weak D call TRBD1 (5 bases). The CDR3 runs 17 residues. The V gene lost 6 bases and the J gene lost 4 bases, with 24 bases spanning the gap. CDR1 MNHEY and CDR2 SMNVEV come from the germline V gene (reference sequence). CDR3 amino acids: CASRGGPGREEGYGYTF. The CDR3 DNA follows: TGTGCCAGCAGGGGAGGTCCGGGACGGGAGGAAGGCTATGGCTACACCTTC.

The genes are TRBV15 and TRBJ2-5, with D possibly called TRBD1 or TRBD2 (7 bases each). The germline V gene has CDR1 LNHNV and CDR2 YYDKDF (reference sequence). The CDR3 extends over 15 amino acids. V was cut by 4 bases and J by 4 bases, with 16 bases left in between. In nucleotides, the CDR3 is TGTGCCACCAGCAACCAGGGGGGGGTGGGAGAGACCCAGTACTTC. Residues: CATSNQGGVGETQYF.

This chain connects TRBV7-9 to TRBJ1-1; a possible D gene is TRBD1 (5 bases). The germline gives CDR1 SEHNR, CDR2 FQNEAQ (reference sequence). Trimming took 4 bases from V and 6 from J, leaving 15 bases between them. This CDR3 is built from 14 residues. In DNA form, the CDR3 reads TGTGCCAGCAGCTCTCAGGGTTCTTTATCTGAAGCTTTCTTT. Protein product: CASSSQGSLSEAFF.

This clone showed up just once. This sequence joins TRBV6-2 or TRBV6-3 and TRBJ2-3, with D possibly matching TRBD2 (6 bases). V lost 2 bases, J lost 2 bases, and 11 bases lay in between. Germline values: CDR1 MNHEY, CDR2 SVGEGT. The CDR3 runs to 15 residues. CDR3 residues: CASSYIRGLTDTQYF. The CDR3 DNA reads TGTGCCAGCAGTTACATTAGGGGACTCACAGATACGCAGTATTTT.

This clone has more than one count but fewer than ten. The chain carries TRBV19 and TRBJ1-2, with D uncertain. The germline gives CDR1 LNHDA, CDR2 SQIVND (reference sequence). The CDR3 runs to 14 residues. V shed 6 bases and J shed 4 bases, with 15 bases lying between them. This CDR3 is CASRSNRASYGYTF. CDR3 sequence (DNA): TGTGCCAGTAGGTCAAACCGGGCCAGCTATGGCTACACCTTC. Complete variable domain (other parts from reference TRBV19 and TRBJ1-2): DGGITQSPKYLFRKEGQNVTLSCEQNLNHDAMYWYRQDPGQGLRLIYYSQIVNDFQKGDIAEGYSVSREKKESFPLTVTSAQKNPTAFYLCASRSNRASYGYTFGSGTRLTVV.

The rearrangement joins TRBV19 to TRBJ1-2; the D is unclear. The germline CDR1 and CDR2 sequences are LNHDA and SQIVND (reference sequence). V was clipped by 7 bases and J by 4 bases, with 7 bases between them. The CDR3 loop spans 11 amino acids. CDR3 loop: CASKQTYGYTF. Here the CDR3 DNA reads TGTGCCAGTAAGCAGACCTATGGCTACACCTTC.

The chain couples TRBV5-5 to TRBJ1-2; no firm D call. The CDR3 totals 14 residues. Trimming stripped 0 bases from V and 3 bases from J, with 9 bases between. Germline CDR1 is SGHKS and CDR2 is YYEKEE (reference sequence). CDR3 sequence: CASSLVPGHYGYTF. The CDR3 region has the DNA TGTGCCAGCAGCTTGGTCCCCGGCCACTATGGCTACACCTTC.

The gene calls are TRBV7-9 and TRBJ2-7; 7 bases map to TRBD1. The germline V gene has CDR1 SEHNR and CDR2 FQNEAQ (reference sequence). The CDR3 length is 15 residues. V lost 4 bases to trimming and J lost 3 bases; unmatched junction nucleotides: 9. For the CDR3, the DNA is TGTGCCAGCAGCTCCCGGACAGGTGGGGACTACGAGCAGTACTTC. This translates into CASSSRTGGDYEQYF.

In DNA, the CDR3 is TGCGCCAGCAGTGAGTCGAGGAGTATCACCGGGGAGCTGTTTTTT. Residues: CASSESRSITGELFF. The V and J genes are TRBV10-1 and TRBJ2-2, with D hard to call. This CDR3 is 15 amino acids long. Germline values: CDR1 WNHNN, CDR2 SYGVQD (reference sequence). V was trimmed by 0 bases and J by 4 bases, leaving 9 bases between them.

The CDR3 reads CASTSTAGEKLFF. CDR3 DNA sequence: TGTGCCAGCACCTCCACGGCGGGGGAAAAACTGTTTTTT. The chain has TRBV5-6 and TRBJ1-4; D is undetermined. CDR3 size: 13 residues. Trimming took 6 bases from V and 8 from J, leaving 14 bases between them. The V gene's germline CDR1 is SGHDT and CDR2 YYEEEE.

CDR3 DNA: TGCGCCAGCAGCCAGGGGGTCTGGCGGTCGAACACCGGGGAGCTGTTTTTT. This gives the protein CASSQGVWRSNTGELFF. The chain combines TRBV4-1 with TRBJ2-2, with D possibly being TRBD1 or TRBD2 (5 bases each). Trimming pared 3 bases from V and 0 bases from J, leaving 14 bases between. The CDR3 is made up of 17 amino acids. CDR1 MGHRA and CDR2 YSYEKL come from the germline V gene.

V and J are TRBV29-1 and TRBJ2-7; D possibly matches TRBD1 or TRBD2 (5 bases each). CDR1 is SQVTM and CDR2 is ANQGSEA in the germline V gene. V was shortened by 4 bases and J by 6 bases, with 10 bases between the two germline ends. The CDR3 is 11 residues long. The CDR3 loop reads CSVAGSSEQYF. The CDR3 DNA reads TGCAGCGTTGCAGGGAGCAGCGAGCAGTACTTC.

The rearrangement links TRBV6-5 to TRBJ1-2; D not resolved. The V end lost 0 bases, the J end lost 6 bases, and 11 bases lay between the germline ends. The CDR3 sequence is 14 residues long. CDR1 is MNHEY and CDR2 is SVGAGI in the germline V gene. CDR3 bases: TGTGCCAGCAGTTACTCAAACCTCGGGGATGGCTACACCTTC. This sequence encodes CASSYSNLGDGYTF.

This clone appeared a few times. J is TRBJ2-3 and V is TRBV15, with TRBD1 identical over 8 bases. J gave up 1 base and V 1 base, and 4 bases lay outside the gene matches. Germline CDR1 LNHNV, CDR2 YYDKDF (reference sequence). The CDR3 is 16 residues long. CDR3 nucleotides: TGTGCCACCAGCAGAGCCGCGGGACAGGGCACAGATACGCAGTATTTT. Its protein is CATSRAAGQGTDTQYF. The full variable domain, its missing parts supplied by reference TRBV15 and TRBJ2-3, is DAMVIQNPRYQVTQFGKPVTLSCSQTLNHNVMYWYQQKSSQAPKLLFHYYDKDFNNEADTPDNFQSRRPNTSFCFLDIRSPGLGDTAMYLCATSRAAGQGTDTQYFGPGTRLTVL.

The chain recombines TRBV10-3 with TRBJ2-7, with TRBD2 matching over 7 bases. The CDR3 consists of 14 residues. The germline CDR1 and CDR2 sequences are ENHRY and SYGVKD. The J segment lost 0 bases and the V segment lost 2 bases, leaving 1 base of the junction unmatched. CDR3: CAISERGDSYEQYF. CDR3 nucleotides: TGTGCCATCAGTGAGCGGGGGGACTCCTACGAGCAGTACTTC.

CDR3 nucleotides: TGTGCCAGCAGTGAAGCGGCACCCACGAACTGGTGGGACGCGGTCACAGATACGCAGTATTTT. This translates into CASSEAAPTNWWDAVTDTQYF. The genes are TRBV2 and TRBJ2-3; D is possibly TRBD1 or TRBD2 (5 bases each). The V end was cut by 0 bases, the J end by 2 bases, with 27 bases between. The germline CDR1 and CDR2 sequences are SNHLY and FYNNEI. The CDR3 has 21 amino acids. Complete variable domain (other parts from reference TRBV2 and TRBJ2-3): EPEVTQTPSHQVTQMGQEVILRCVPISNHLYFYWYRQILGQKVEFLVSFYNNEISEKSEIFDDQFSVERPDGSNFTLKIRSTKLEDSAMYFCASSEAAPTNWWDAVTDTQYFGPGTRLTVL.

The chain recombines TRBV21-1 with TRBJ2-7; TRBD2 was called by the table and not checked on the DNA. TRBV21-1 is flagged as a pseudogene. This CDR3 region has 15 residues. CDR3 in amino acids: CASSKGSLSSYEQYF. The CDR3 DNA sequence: TGTGCCAGCAGCAAAGGTTCCCTGAGCTCCTACGAGCAGTACTTC.

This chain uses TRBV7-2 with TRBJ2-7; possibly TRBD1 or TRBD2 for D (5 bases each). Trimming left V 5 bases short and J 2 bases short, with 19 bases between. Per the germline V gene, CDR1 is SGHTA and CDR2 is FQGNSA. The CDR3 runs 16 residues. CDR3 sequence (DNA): TGTGCCAGCAGCATTATATCCGGGACCGAGACCTACGAGCAGTACTTC. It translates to CASSIISGTETYEQYF.

As DNA, the CDR3 is TGTGCCAGCAGTGGGCAGGGGGAAAGATATGGCTACACCTTC. It encodes CASSGQGERYGYTF. The rearrangement joins TRBV4-2 to TRBJ1-2; the match to TRBD1 covers 7 bases. Germline loops: CDR1 LGHNA, CDR2 YNFKEQ. This CDR3 is built from 14 residues. V gave up 6 bases and J gave up 5 bases; unmatched junction bases: 9.

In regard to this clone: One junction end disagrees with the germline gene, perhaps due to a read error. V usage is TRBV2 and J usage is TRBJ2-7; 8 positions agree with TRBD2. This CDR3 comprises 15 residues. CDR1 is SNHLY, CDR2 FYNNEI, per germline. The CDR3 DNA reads TGTGCCAGCACCCGGGGGGGCCTGGCCTCCCACGAGCAGTACTTC. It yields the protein CASTRGGLASHEQYF.

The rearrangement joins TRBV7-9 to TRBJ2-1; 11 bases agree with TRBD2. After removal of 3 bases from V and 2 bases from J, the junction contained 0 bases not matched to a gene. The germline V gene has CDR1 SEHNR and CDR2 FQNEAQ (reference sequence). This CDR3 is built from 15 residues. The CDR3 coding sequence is TGTGCCAGCAGCTTTAGCGGGGGGGCCTACAATGAGCAGTTCTTC. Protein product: CASSFSGGAYNEQFF.